This paragraph covers one T cell receptor (beta chain) sequence. Its recognized antigen is unknown. No qualities accompany the bases; no much larger clone lies one base away. The CDR3 numbers 17 residues from cysteine through phenylalanine. Only the CDR3 DNA is retained, 51 bases long and in frame from the first base. Between the V and J ends, shortened by 2 bases and 1 base respectively, the junction contains 15 bases. CDR1 and CDR2 (SGHVS, FNYEAQ) derive from the germline V gene. The time point label corresponds to: baseline before first vaccination. The vaccinee samples were drawn from two UK trials, COV001 and COV002, one of which was a single-blind randomized controlled phase 2/3 trial testing AZD1222 (ChAdOx1 nCoV-19) in healthy adults. Trial participant PBMC samples were collected at day 0 and day 28 after the second dose for TCRbeta chain sequencing. This entry comes from a study of T cell responses to AZD1222 COVID-19 vaccine (dated by TCRdb to the early 2020s). In terms of the full investigation: AZD1222 recipients with second doses at about 4 weeks or about 12 weeks were pooled, because spike-specific TCR depth and breadth did not differ between schedules. A total of approximately 230 trial participants underwent TCR sequencing, of whom about 210 received two doses of AZD1222 and 26 received two doses of the MenACWY control vaccine. Trial participants were enrolled into age subgroups of 18-55, 56-69 and 70-plus years, which contained 148, 28 and 57 TCR-sequenced participants, respectively. Overall study results and their limits: Conclusions about previously exposed vaccinees were limited because only five to seven AZD1222 recipients were SARS-CoV-2 seropositive at baseline. The 56-69-year group was small, and its depth increase did not reach significance, likely because of low power. After two AZD1222 doses, spike-specific TCR breadth and depth were significantly higher than at day 0 and than in MenACWY recipients. Reportedly, almost half of the unique spike-specific TCRs recognized epitopes lying outside the regions that are mutated in the B.1.351 and B.1.1.7 variants. Because no day 14 peak-response samples were available, repertoires were characterized only after the peak T cell response. The whole spike protein was spanned by vaccine-associated CD4 TCRs, and dominant responses were seen in regions 160-218 and 743-854. Participants were mostly white British, with more females than males. The authors suggested clonal diversity may have been underestimated.

The CDR3 regions of human TCRbeta chains were subjected to immunosequencing. The study's own analysis went as follows. TCRs in the repertoires were compared against a reference library of SARS-CoV-2-specific TCRs that had been generated with the MIRA antigen-specificity platform. Breadth meant the fraction of unique TCRs that were SARS-CoV-2-associated, whereas depth meant the fraction of total T cells that were SARS-CoV-2-associated. Using the MIRA data, each spike-specific TCR was assigned both to the spike region to which the TCR was reactive and to a CD4 or CD8 class. Log10-transformed breadth and depth values were compared by one-way ANOVA with Sidak's multiple comparisons tests. The source is immuneACCESS, and TCRdb retained only in-frame sequences with V and J called. Part of the clones is not carried over; for the studies checked, unresolved V genes explain less than half of this, and the remainder is unexplained. Clonal size and the V and J genes are those of that table, whereas D and trimming came from the DNA. The sample includes about 110,000 clones, with approximately 85% observed a single time. About 4.5% of the sample is taken by the ten largest.

This material consisted of peripheral blood, taken on day 0 of AZD1222 vaccination. The receptor comes from an adult in good health. The rearrangement joined TRBV7-6 to TRBJ1-3, with no confident D gene call. In nucleotides, the sequence is TGTGCCAGCAGCTTATATTTCCAGGCTCATTCTGGAAACACCATATATTTT. It translates to CASSLYFQAHSGNTIYF.